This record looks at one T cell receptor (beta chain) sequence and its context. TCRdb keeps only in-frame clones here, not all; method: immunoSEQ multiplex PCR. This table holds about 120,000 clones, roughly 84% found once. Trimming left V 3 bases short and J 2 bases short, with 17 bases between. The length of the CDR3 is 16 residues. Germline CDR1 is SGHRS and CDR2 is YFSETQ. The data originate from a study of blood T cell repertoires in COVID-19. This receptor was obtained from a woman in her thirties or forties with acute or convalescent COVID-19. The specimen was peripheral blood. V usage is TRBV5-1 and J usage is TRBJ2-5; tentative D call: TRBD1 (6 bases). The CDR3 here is CASSSKLKQGQETQYF. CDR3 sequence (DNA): TGCGCCAGCAGCTCCAAGTTAAAACAGGGACAAGAGACCCAGTACTTC.